This TCR beta chain was sequenced in a study of T cell repertoires in cytomegalovirus infection. Study-level points and caveats: Accumulated public TCR beta family frequency recognized individuals carrying CMV together with the relevant HLA.

This clonotype was seen a handful of times. The target antigen is unknown. TCRdb re-called the reads with MiXCR, one entry per CDR3 protein. The data show nearly 550,000 distinct CDR3 sequences, more than 15% seen once. V lost 3 bases to trimming and J lost 4 bases; unmatched junction nucleotides: 13. Germline CDR1 is SGHAT and CDR2 is FQNNGV. The CDR3 loop spans 19 amino acids. Source material: CD8+ T cells from PBMCs. This chain connects TRBV11-2 to TRBJ2-3; TRBD2 matches 13 bases. The receptor's source is a human donor in good health (CMV status not recorded). Some clones in this sample may be carry-over from other donors' samples. In DNA form, the CDR3 reads TGTGCCAGCAGCTTCCCAAAGGCAGGACTAGCGGGGGCCTCAGATACGCAGTATTTT. Its translation: CASSFPKAGLAGASDTQYF.